The T cell receptor (beta chain) described here comes from a study of CD8+CD57+ T cells in acquired aplastic anemia. The wider study: DNA per sorted CD4+ or CD8+ sample ranged about 0.19 to 30 ug, averaging roughly 3.5 ug. Study conclusions and caveats: No significant difference in CD8+ Simpson's diversity was found between patients and controls.

The germline gives CDR1 SGHTA, CDR2 FQGTGA. Germline trimming cut 8 bases from V and 4 bases from J; bases unmatched to any gene: 8. CDR3 length: 14 residues. Details on this clonotype: What it recognizes is unknown.

By flow cytometry, patients selected for sequencing had shown an expansion of CD8+CD57+ cells. With no exception, the patients had severe acquired aplastic anemia. Patients were untreated when blood was sampled. Genomic DNA templated the TCR beta VDJ and CDR3 profiling. TCRdb passed the reads through MiXCR, listing each CDR3 protein once. This table has 180,000 or so distinct CDR3 sequences, nearly 65% appearing once. V and J are TRBV7-3 and TRBJ2-5; 9 positions match TRBD2. Sequencing used sorted CD4+, CD8+, or CD8+CD57+ T cells (not recorded which) from PBMCs. The TCR sequence derives from a human donor with aplastic anemia. This CDR3 reads CASGGGRAGETQYF. In DNA form, the CDR3 reads TGTGCCAGCGGCGGCGGGAGGGCCGGAGAGACCCAGTACTTC.